This is a list of T cell receptor beta chains from one sample in a study of Ad26.COV2.S vaccination and SARS-CoV-2 variants. Libraries were prepared by immunoSEQ multiplex PCR; TCRdb keeps only in-frame clonotypes and omits some of them. The table records 85,000 to 95,000 clones, under 90% of them present only once. Sequenced here: peripheral blood, sampled after recovery from COVID-19. All receptors come from a human donor who had recovered from COVID-19. The CDR3 runs from the conserved cysteine through the conserved F or W. The order of the fields is clone size, J gene, V gene, D gene, CDR3 protein, CDR3 DNA. A D gene is named only where the DNA matches it firmly. Clone size appears in some rows only: once, few, many, or a class for an expanded clone.

once,TRBJ2-2,TRBV28,TRBD1,CASRRQGGTGELFF,TGTGCCAGCAGAAGACAGGGGGGCACCGGGGAGCTGTTTTTT
.,TRBJ1-4,TRBV5-1,.,CASSLDMWAPSMGEKLFF,TGCGCCAGCAGCTTGGATATGTGGGCCCCTTCAATGGGTGAAAAACTGTTTTTT
.,TRBJ2-5,TRBV5-1,TRBD1,CASSSGQQETQYF,TGCGCCAGCAGCTCGGGACAGCAAGAGACCCAGTACTTC
.,TRBJ2-3,TRBV5-1,TRBD2,CASSLSGLAGTSTDTQYF,TGCGCCAGCAGCTTATCTGGGCTAGCGGGAACTAGCACAGATACGCAGTATTTT
.,TRBJ1-1,TRBV28,TRBD1,CASRRTGGFFEAFF,TGTGCCAGCAGACGTACAGGGGGCTTTTTTGAAGCTTTCTTT
.,TRBJ2-7,TRBV5-6,TRBD1,CASSPEGQGEYF,TGTGCCAGCAGTCCCGAGGGCCAGGGGGAGTACTTC
.,TRBJ2-5,TRBV11-2,TRBD2,CASSLARGSGSETQYF,TGTGCCAGCAGCTTAGCTCGTGGTAGCGGGAGCGAGACCCAGTACTTC
.,TRBJ2-3,TRBV3-1/TRBV3-2,.,CASSQDIGTDTQYF,TGTGCCAGCAGCCAAGATATAGGGACAGATACGCAGTATTTT
.,TRBJ2-3,TRBV11-3,TRBD2,CASSFNSGRVTDTQYF,TGTGCCAGCAGCTTCAACAGCGGGAGGGTCACAGATACGCAGTATTTT
.,TRBJ2-7,TRBV5-1,TRBD2,CASSSGLAGTYEQYF,TGCGCCAGCAGCTCCGGACTAGCGGGAACCTACGAGCAGTACTTC
.,TRBJ2-2,TRBV5-6,TRBD1,CASSWTGLGSNTGELFF,TGTGCCAGCAGCTGGACAGGGTTGGGATCGAACACCGGGGAGCTGTTTTTT
few,TRBJ1-5,TRBV27,.,CASSLGRGQPQHF,TGTGCCAGCAGTTTAGGCAGGGGTCAGCCCCAGCATTTT
.,TRBJ2-7,TRBV14,.,CASSHLKYEQYF,TGTGCCAGCAGCCACCTTAAATACGAGCAGTACTTC
.,TRBJ1-5,TRBV5-6,.,CASSLGAFSNQPQHF,TGTGCCAGCAGCTTGGGAGCATTTAGCAATCAGCCCCAGCATTTT
.,TRBJ2-7,TRBV9,.,CASSVGMSSSYEQYF,TGTGCCAGCAGCGTAGGGATGTCTAGTTCCTACGAGCAGTACTTC
.,TRBJ1-6,TRBV7-8,.,CATSPGSYNSPLHF,TGTGCCACGTCTCCGGGGTCCTATAATTCACCCCTCCACTTT
.,TRBJ1-2,TRBV9,.,CASSVAPDGNGVYGYTF,TGTGCCAGCAGCGTAGCCCCGGACGGGAACGGTGTCTATGGCTACACCTTC
once,TRBJ2-7,TRBV7-7,.,CASSMGPRSYEQYF,TGTGCCAGCAGCATGGGACCTAGGTCCTACGAGCAGTACTTC
once,TRBJ1-4,TRBV7-2,.,CASSEQVTTNEKLFF,TGTGCCAGCAGCGAACAGGTCACAACTAATGAAAAACTGTTTTTT
many,TRBJ1-2,TRBV6-4,.,CASSERGDYGYTF,TGTGCCAGCAGTGAAAGGGGAGACTATGGCTACACCTTC
.,TRBJ2-3,TRBV11-2,.,CASSLGRTDTQYF,TGTGCCAGCAGCTTGGGACGCACAGATACGCAGTATTTT
.,TRBJ2-7,TRBV5-8,.,CASRQTVYEQYF,TGTGCCAGCAGACAGACAGTCTACGAGCAGTACTTC
.,TRBJ1-6,TRBV27,.,CASSLAGPPPSPLHF,TGTGCCAGCAGTTTAGCGGGACCCCCCCCCTCACCCCTCCACTTT
.,TRBJ2-5,TRBV7-9,TRBD2,CASSGIAGDGPQYF,TGTGCCAGCAGCGGTATAGCGGGAGATGGGCCCCAGTACTTC
large,TRBJ2-5,TRBV25-1,TRBD1,CASLGTAGTQYF,TGTGCCAGCCTTGGGACAGCTGGGACCCAGTACTTC
once,TRBJ2-6,TRBV6-2/TRBV6-3,.,CASSYRFVGGNSGANVLTF,TGTGCCAGCAGTTATAGGTTTGTGGGCGGCAACTCTGGGGCCAACGTCCTGACTTTC
.,TRBJ2-3,TRBV7-2,.,CASSSVATHTQYF,TGTGCCAGCAGCTCCGTCGCAACCCATACGCAGTATTTT
.,TRBJ1-5,TRBV7-9,.,CASSFDSNSNQPQHF,TGTGCCAGCAGCTTCGACAGCAATAGCAATCAGCCCCAGCATTTT
few,TRBJ2-5,TRBV7-9,.,CASSTTTAQETQYF,TGTGCCAGCAGCACCACGACAGCCCAAGAGACCCAGTACTTC
.,TRBJ2-1,TRBV7-2,TRBD2,CASSLVFAGGFNEQFF,TGTGCCAGCAGCTTAGTATTCGCGGGAGGGTTCAATGAGCAGTTCTTC
.,TRBJ2-7,TRBV19,TRBD1,CASSAQTGGEQYF,TGTGCCAGTAGTGCCCAGACAGGGGGGGAGCAGTACTTC
.,TRBJ2-1,TRBV7-8,TRBD2,CASSLVWLAAGNEQFF,TGTGCCAGCAGCTTAGTCTGGCTAGCGGCTGGCAATGAGCAGTTCTTC
once,TRBJ1-1,TRBV10-3,.,CAISESRQMNTEAFF,TGTGCCATCAGTGAGTCGCGACAGATGAACACTGAAGCTTTCTTT
.,TRBJ2-7,TRBV6-6,.,CASSYEGVGGEQYF,TGTGCCAGCAGTTACGAGGGGGTTGGAGGAGAGCAGTACTTC
.,TRBJ2-2,TRBV7-6,.,CASRKSGTLNTGELFF,TGTGCCAGCAGGAAATCCGGGACCTTGAACACCGGGGAGCTGTTTTTT